This T cell receptor (beta chain) was documented in a study of blood T cell repertoires in COVID-19. The cohort comprised adults aged roughly 18 to 95 years residing in some 24 US areas. Donors in Cohort 3 who had recovered were those with two negative PCRs, healthcare professional clearance, or resolution of their symptoms. Assay used: immunoSEQ multiplex PCR; TCRdb lists only in-frame clones, some missing. There are around 280,000 clones in the sample; 89% occur only once, and 1.5% to 2% lies in the top ten. This clone was recorded many times. The CDR3 consists of 13 residues. Between the trimmed V and J ends, which lost 7 bases and 7 bases, there was a span of 14 bases. CDR1 is SNHLY and CDR2 is FYNNEI in the germline V gene.

The chain links TRBV2 to TRBJ1-3; the D is unclear. The sample was PBMCs or T cells enriched from blood (not recorded which). The TCR was taken from a woman aged 35 to 49 who had recovered from COVID-19. The CDR3 region is CASIPDNWNTIYF. The CDR3 nucleotides read TGTGCCAGCATTCCCGACAATTGGAACACCATATATTTT.